The source of this T cell receptor (beta chain) is a study of T cells in Graves' hyperthyroidism and ophthalmopathy. Study-level findings and limits: Stable hyperthyroidism was told apart from ophthalmopathy by a model built on 13 V-J features. Clonotypes that were expanded in thyroid above 0.001 mostly appeared in blood too. Ophthalmopathy was identified by the model a median about 6.8 months ahead of onset.

The CDR3 contains 14 residues. V was pared by 3 bases and J by 5 bases, with 5 bases of the junction left unmatched. CDR1 is MNHNS and CDR2 is SASEGT in the germline V gene. Clinical symptoms, serum thyroxine and TRAb, thyroid ultrasound and orbital computed tomography were used for the diagnoses. This clonotype was counted at least ten times. Its antigen remains unknown. RNA transcripts served as the template for amplifying TCR beta CDR3 regions. The TCR CDR3 first-round RT-PCR relied on the HTBI primer set. TCRdb called the multiplex PCR reads again in MiXCR, with one record for every CDR3 protein. The sample comprises 300,000 to 450,000 distinct CDR3 sequences, more than 20% of which are singletons, and around four fifths rests with the top ten.

The material sequenced was blood. The V and J genes are TRBV6-1 and TRBJ2-3, with TRBD1 identical over 7 bases. This clonotype was sampled from a man aged 45-60 years with Graves' hyperthyroidism. For the CDR3, the DNA is TGTGCCAGCAGTGACAGGAACAGGGGAGATACGCAGTATTTT. Translating gives CASSDRNRGDTQYF.